The 30 T cell receptor beta chains below were found in one sample sequenced in a study of blood T cell repertoires in COVID-19. TCRdb keeps only in-frame clones here, not all; method: immunoSEQ multiplex PCR. Among about 100,000 clones listed, approximately 83% were seen once. The sample consisted of PBMCs or T cells enriched from blood (not recorded which). These receptor sequences come from a woman between 45 and 65 years old who had recovered from COVID-19.

The rearrangement joins TRBV5-1 to TRBJ1-4, with unresolved D. The CDR3 sequence is 12 residues long. CDR1 SGHRS and CDR2 YFSETQ come from the germline V gene. V lost 3 bases and J lost 14, with 14 bases in between. The CDR3 spells CASSWENGELFF. DNA of the CDR3: TGCGCCAGCAGCTGGGAGAACGGAGAGCTGTTTTTT.

This clone was seen only a few times. The chain uses TRBV3-1 (or the pseudogene TRBV3-2) and TRBJ1-5; the D is unclear. This CDR3 is 16 amino acids long. CDR1 is LGHDT and CDR2 is YNNKEL in the germline V gene (reference sequence). Trimming shortened V by 2 bases and J by 1 base, and 12 bases separated the two germline ends. The CDR3: CASSQYDAGSNQPQHF. Here the CDR3 DNA reads TGTGCCAGCAGCCAATACGACGCGGGGAGCAATCAGCCCCAGCATTTT.

This chain joins TRBV6-5 and TRBJ2-2; 9 nucleotides match TRBD2. The CDR3 runs 15 residues. J was trimmed by 4 bases and V by 7 bases; bases with no gene match: 7. Germline V gene lookup returns CDR1 MNHEY and CDR2 SVGAGI. CDR3 region: CASKVNSGGTGELFF. The CDR3 region has the DNA TGTGCCAGCAAGGTCAATAGCGGGGGCACCGGGGAGCTGTTTTTT.

The chain carries TRBV5-5 and TRBJ2-7; TRBD1 matches at 8 bases. This CDR3 spans 15 amino acids. The germline V gene has CDR1 SGHKS and CDR2 YYEKEE (reference sequence). Losses at the gene ends were 3 bases for V and 4 bases for J; bases not matched to a gene: 9. CDR3 in amino acids: CASSSTGGRVYEQYF. The CDR3 nucleotides are TGTGCCAGCAGCTCAACAGGGGGAAGGGTGTACGAGCAGTACTTC.

The chain is built from TRBV27 and TRBJ1-1; 8 bases agree with TRBD1. After removal of 5 bases from V and 4 bases from J, the junction contained 6 bases not matched to a gene. Germline V gives CDR1 MNHEY, CDR2 SMNVEV (reference sequence). The CDR3 spans 14 residues. The CDR3 loop reads CASSPRTGRTEAFF. CDR3 nucleotides: TGTGCCAGCAGTCCCAGGACAGGGCGCACTGAAGCTTTCTTT.

This clone was observed a few times. The chain carries TRBV15 and TRBJ2-1, with a tentative D call TRBD2 (6 bases). The V gene's germline CDR1 is LNHNV and CDR2 YYDKDF (reference sequence). V shed 1 base and J shed 5 bases, with 12 bases lying between them. The CDR3 totals 15 residues. The CDR3, as DNA: TGTGCCACCAGCAGAGGCGCGGGAAAGGACAATGAGCAGTTCTTC. Translation gives CATSRGAGKDNEQFF. Filled out from reference TRBV15 and TRBJ2-1, the complete variable domain reads DAMVIQNPRYQVTQFGKPVTLSCSQTLNHNVMYWYQQKSSQAPKLLFHYYDKDFNNEADTPDNFQSRRPNTSFCFLDIRSPGLGDTAMYLCATSRGAGKDNEQFFGPGTRLTVL.

This clone occurred once. The chain uses TRBV10-1 and TRBJ2-7; D perhaps matches TRBD2 (5 bases). The V gene lost 7 bases and the J gene lost 4 bases, with 11 bases spanning the gap. Germline V CDR1 and CDR2: WNHNN, SYGVQD (reference sequence). This CDR3 region has 12 residues. In DNA form, the CDR3 reads TGCGCCAGCAAGTCGGGATTGTACGAGCAGTACTTC. This encodes CASKSGLYEQYF.

The count of this clone is one. The V gene is TRBV7-9, the J gene TRBJ2-1; 8 bases line up with TRBD1. Germline CDR1 is SEHNR and CDR2 is FQNEAQ (reference sequence). The CDR3 is made up of 16 amino acids. Trimming at V came to 4 bases and at J to 5 bases, leaving 10 bases not matched to a gene. The CDR3 nucleotides are TGTGCCAGCAGCTCCTCGGACAGGGATCGCGACAATGAGCAGTTCTTC. Its translation: CASSSSDRDRDNEQFF.

V is TRBV20-1 and J is TRBJ1-1, with 12 bases aligning to TRBD1. Germline trimming cut 3 bases from V and 7 bases from J; bases unmatched to any gene: 9. CDR3 length equals 15 residues. Per the germline V gene, CDR1 is DFQATT and CDR2 is SNEGSKA (reference sequence). The CDR3 spells CSASNLGQGALEAFF. As DNA, the CDR3 is TGCAGTGCTAGTAATCTGGGACAGGGGGCGCTTGAAGCTTTCTTT.

The chain employs TRBV28 and TRBJ2-7, with D maybe TRBD1 (5 bases). V was shortened by 3 bases and J by 7 bases, with 16 bases between the two germline ends. CDR1 and CDR2 (germline): MDHEN, SYDVKM. The CDR3 consists of 14 residues. The CDR3 DNA follows: TGTGCCAGCAGTTTCAGGGAACGCCAAGGGGAGCAGTACTTC. As protein: CASSFRERQGEQYF.

This chain joins TRBV6-5 and TRBJ1-1; TRBD1 matches at 7 bases. V shed 2 bases, J shed 5 bases, and the junction held 8 bases outside the gene matches. The CDR3 totals 15 residues. Germline-derived CDR1 and CDR2 are MNHEY and SVGAGI. CDR3 nucleotides: TGTGCCAGCAGTTACCGCGACAGGGACAGAACTGAAGCTTTCTTT. Translated, it gives CASSYRDRDRTEAFF.

The chain carries TRBV5-1 and TRBJ1-6; TRBD1 matches 9 bases. This CDR3 has 15 residues. Trimming at V came to 3 bases and at J to 10 bases, leaving 8 bases not matched to a gene. Germline CDR1 is SGHRS and CDR2 is YFSETQ. The CDR3 bases are TGCGCCAGCAGCTCCCTCTGGACAGGGGACTCACCCCTCCACTTT. Its protein is CASSSLWTGDSPLHF. The full variable domain, its missing parts supplied by reference TRBV5-1 and TRBJ1-6, is KAGVTQTPRYLIKTRGQQVTLSCSPISGHRSVSWYQQTPGQGLQFLFEYFSETQRNKGNFPGRFSGRQFSNSRSEMNVSTLELGDSALYLCASSSLWTGDSPLHFGNGTRLTVT.

The rearrangement joins TRBV30 to TRBJ2-5, with 9 bases fitting TRBD2. V was clipped by 2 bases and J by 5 bases; unmatched bases: 12. Germline V CDR1 and CDR2: GTSNPN, SVGIG (reference sequence). The CDR3 covers 16 residues. CDR3 loop: CAWSNERGAITETQYF. CDR3 nucleotide sequence: TGTGCCTGGAGTAACGAGCGGGGGGCCATTACGGAGACCCAGTACTTC.

This chain uses TRBV30 with TRBJ2-5; the D gene is possibly TRBD1 (6 bases). Germline V gene data show CDR1 as GTSNPN and CDR2 as SVGIG (reference sequence). CDR3 length: 13 residues. The germline V and J ends were trimmed by 0 bases and 4 bases, with 9 bases remaining between them. CDR3 DNA sequence: TGTGCCTGGAGTGTACAGGGTGGAGAGACCCAGTACTTC. Protein sequence: CAWSVQGGETQYF.

This rearrangement joins TRBV5-8 to TRBJ2-3, with D perhaps matching TRBD2 (6 bases). CDR1 and CDR2 from the germline V gene are SGHTS and YDEGEE. The CDR3 sequence is 14 residues long. Trimming took off 4 bases at V and 0 bases at J, with 9 bases between the two ends. The CDR3 loop is CASSLAGSTDTQYF. The CDR3 nucleotides are TGTGCCAGCAGCCTCGCGGGGAGCACAGATACGCAGTATTTT.

The V call is TRBV6-6, the J call TRBJ2-3, with a tentative D call TRBD1 (6 bases). The CDR3 extends over 16 amino acids. Trimming removed 3 bases from V and 5 bases from J, with 18 bases in between. The germline CDR1 and CDR2 sequences are MNHNY and SVGAGI (reference sequence). The CDR3 DNA reads as TGTGCCAGCAGTTATACCGGGCCCTCGACAGGAGATACGCAGTATTTT. Residues: CASSYTGPSTGDTQYF.

The sample holds a few counts of this clone. The rearrangement uses TRBV9 and TRBJ1-6; weak D call: TRBD1 (5 bases). V was pared by 1 base and J by 7 bases, with 12 bases between. There are 15 residues in the CDR3. Germline V lookup: CDR1 SGDLS, CDR2 YYNGEE. The CDR3 DNA reads as TGTGCCAGCAGCGTACCTCCCGACAGAAATTCACCCCTCCACTTT. Protein sequence: CASSVPPDRNSPLHF.

This chain joins TRBV2 and TRBJ2-1, with 16 nucleotides matching TRBD2. V was pared by 8 bases and J by 6 bases, with 7 bases of the junction left unmatched. The CDR3 consists of 16 residues. The germline V gene has CDR1 SNHLY and CDR2 FYNNEI. As DNA, the CDR3 is TGTGCCAGCGAAAAGGGGACTAGCGGGGGGGGCAATGAGCAGTTCTTC. Translation gives CASEKGTSGGGNEQFF.

This clone was seen a handful of times. The V gene is TRBV15, the J gene TRBJ2-3; no firm D call. V was cut by 0 bases and J by 5 bases, with 9 bases left in between. The germline V gene has CDR1 LNHNV and CDR2 YYDKDF (reference sequence). CDR3 length: 14 residues. The CDR3 region is CATSRDRGLDTQYF. The CDR3, as DNA: TGTGCCACCAGCAGAGATCGAGGATTAGATACGCAGTATTTT.

This clone came up a few times. The chain combines TRBV5-1 with TRBJ1-1; TRBD1 agrees at 8 bases. CDR3 size: 14 residues. Trimming at V came to 7 bases and at J to 3 bases, leaving 8 bases not matched to a gene. Germline CDR1 SGHRS, CDR2 YFSETQ. In DNA, the CDR3 is TGCGCCAGCGGGGAGGACAGGGTTTACACTGAAGCTTTCTTT. Its protein product is CASGEDRVYTEAFF.

J is TRBJ2-2 and V is TRBV27; TRBD1 matches at 10 bases. The V segment lost 5 bases and the J segment 1 base; nucleotides outside the gene matches: 7. The germline CDR1 and CDR2 sequences are MNHEY and SMNVEV (reference sequence). The CDR3 covers 17 residues. Here the CDR3 reads CASSADRGLRNTGELFF. Written as DNA, the CDR3 is TGTGCCAGCAGTGCCGACAGGGGGCTGAGGAACACCGGGGAGCTGTTTTTT.

The chain couples TRBV6-2 or TRBV6-3 to TRBJ1-1; D unresolved. Trimming stripped 1 base from V and 1 base from J, with 7 bases between. The CDR3 sequence is 14 residues long. Germline V gene sequence: CDR1 MNHEY, CDR2 SVGEGT. CDR3 bases: TGTGCCAGCAGTTACTACGAGGGGAACACTGAAGCTTTCTTT. It yields the protein CASSYYEGNTEAFF.

The chain links TRBV4-2 to TRBJ2-7, with 14 nucleotides matching TRBD2. The CDR3 covers 16 residues. V lost 1 base to trimming and J lost 3 bases; unmatched junction nucleotides: 2. In germline, CDR1 is LGHNA, CDR2 YNFKEQ. The CDR3 bases are TGTGCCAGCAGCCAAGTAGGGACTAGCGGGAGCTACGAGCAGTACTTC. Amino acids: CASSQVGTSGSYEQYF.

The CDR3 spells CASIRQVNTGELFF. The CDR3 nucleotides read TGTGCCAGCATTAGGCAGGTGAACACCGGGGAGCTGTTTTTT. V is TRBV28 and J is TRBJ2-2; unclear D gene. The CDR3 runs to 14 residues. Germline V gene lookup returns CDR1 MDHEN and CDR2 SYDVKM. Between the trimmed V and J ends, which lost 7 bases and 1 base, there was a span of 10 bases. The full variable domain, its missing parts supplied by reference TRBV28 and TRBJ2-2, is DVKVTQSSRYLVKRTGEKVFLECVQDMDHENMFWYRQDPGLGLRLIYFSYDVKMKEKGDIPEGYSVSREKKERFSLILESASTNQTSMYLCASIRQVNTGELFFGEGSRLTVL.

This chain links TRBV4-1 with TRBJ1-5, with D perhaps matching TRBD1 (5 bases). Per the germline V gene, CDR1 is MGHRA and CDR2 is YSYEKL. V gave up 0 bases and J gave up 3 bases, with 9 bases separating them. The CDR3 has 15 amino acids. This chain's CDR3 is CASSQDSTDNQPQHF. CDR3 nucleotides: TGCGCCAGCAGCCAAGATTCGACAGACAATCAGCCCCAGCATTTT.

The chain links TRBV11-2 to TRBJ2-7; no firm D call. CDR1 and CDR2 (germline): SGHAT, FQNNGV. This CDR3 comprises 13 residues. Trimming shortened V by 0 bases and J by 2 bases, and 5 bases separated the two germline ends. DNA of the CDR3: TGTGCCAGCAGCTTAGACTATCCCTACGAGCAGTACTTC. Protein: CASSLDYPYEQYF.

The count of this clone is one. This chain links TRBV5-4 with TRBJ2-3; TRBD2 aligns across 9 bases. This CDR3 contains 16 residues. J was trimmed by 4 bases and V by 4 bases; bases with no gene match: 10. Germline loops: CDR1 SGHNT, CDR2 YYREEE (reference sequence). The CDR3 loop reads CASSTGRREGADTQYF. CDR3 DNA sequence: TGTGCCAGCAGCACGGGGCGGCGGGAGGGCGCAGATACGCAGTATTTT.

This clone was picked up a small number of times. The V gene is TRBV2, the J gene TRBJ1-5; 8 bases are a match to TRBD1. CDR3 length: 13 residues. Germline trimming cut 8 bases from V and 7 bases from J; bases unmatched to any gene: 7. Germline V CDR1 and CDR2: SNHLY, FYNNEI. CDR3 sequence: CASQDRVHQPQHF. CDR3 coding DNA: TGTGCCAGCCAGGACAGGGTGCACCAGCCCCAGCATTTT.

Here the CDR3 DNA reads TGTGCCAGCAGCCTGACCGGGGAGGCTCGGCAGTACTTC. Its translation is CASSLTGEARQYF. This rearrangement joins TRBV9 to TRBJ2-7; D may be TRBD2 (6 bases). The CDR3 is 13 residues long. CDR1 is SGDLS, CDR2 YYNGEE, per germline. V lost 4 bases, J lost 9 bases, and 17 bases lay in between.

This chain links TRBV10-3 with TRBJ2-7; TRBD1 matches 9 bases. The CDR3 covers 17 residues. Losses at the gene ends were 1 base for V and 2 bases for J; bases not matched to a gene: 9. Germline lookup yields CDR1 ENHRY and CDR2 SYGVKD. The CDR3 loop is CAISELKPGQGTYEQYF. CDR3 DNA: TGTGCCATCAGTGAGTTAAAACCCGGACAGGGGACCTACGAGCAGTACTTC.